The 16 T cell receptor beta chains in this list originate from one sample, sequenced in a study of vaccination and CD4 T cells after COVID-19. Cultured CD4+ T cell DNA was sequenced using the Oncomine TCR Beta short-read assay. From the PCR reads, TCRdb called clonotypes with MiXCR, one entry per CDR3 protein. The table has nearly 25,000 distinct CDR3 sequences, 30% seen once. Time point reported: late sampling 161 to 241 days after vaccination in a few convalescent patients. Sample treatment: roughly 11-day PBMC culture with coronavirus spike peptide pools or control peptides (ViraFEST assay). Which antigens these TCRs recognize remains unknown. The sample here was CD4+ T cells from blood, cultured in vitro, taken about 7 months after SARS-CoV-2 vaccination. The origin of the receptors is a human donor who had recovered from COVID-19.

This sequence joins TRBV7-9 and TRBJ1-2, with D possibly being TRBD1 (6 bases). The V gene's germline CDR1 is SEHNR and CDR2 FQNEAQ (reference sequence). The CDR3 length is 15 residues. The V and J ends lost 5 bases and 5 bases respectively, with 18 bases between them. CDR3 DNA sequence: TGTGCCAGCAGCCCAGGACAGCAGCCTCTTTATGGCTACACCTTC. Protein: CASSPGQQPLYGYTF.

The CDR3 reads CASSLAGSGAETQYF. In nucleotides, the CDR3 is TGCGCCAGCAGCTTGGCGGGCTCCGGTGCTGAGACCCAGTACTTC. The chain joins TRBV5-1 to TRBJ2-5; D call uncertain. This CDR3 spans 15 amino acids. Germline V gene sequence: CDR1 SGHRS, CDR2 YFSETQ. V dropped 0 bases and J dropped 5 bases, with 14 bases sitting between them.

In this sample, this clonotype turned up a few times. The gene calls are TRBV7-8 and TRBJ2-7; tentative D call: TRBD1 (6 bases). Germline lookup yields CDR1 SGHVS and CDR2 FQNEAQ. The length of the CDR3 is 15 residues. V gave up 5 bases and J gave up 0 bases, with 14 bases separating them. The CDR3 reads CASSRGTPSSYEQYF. The CDR3 coding sequence is TGTGCCAGCAGCCGAGGGACACCGAGCTCCTACGAGCAGTACTTC.

In this sample, this clonotype turned up a few times. The rearrangement links TRBV28 to TRBJ2-7, with D unresolved. Trimming removed 5 bases from V and 2 bases from J, with 13 bases in between. The CDR3 has 14 residues. Germline lookup yields CDR1 MDHEN and CDR2 SYDVKM. The chain's CDR3 is CASSTLTFPYEQYF. As DNA, the CDR3 is TGTGCCAGCAGTACCCTGACATTCCCCTACGAGCAGTACTTC.

This clonotype has just a few counts. The rearrangement joins TRBV20-1 to TRBJ2-3; no reliable D call. Germline V gene data show CDR1 as DFQATT and CDR2 as SNEGSKA (reference sequence). Between the trimmed V and J ends, which lost 6 bases and 3 bases, there was a span of 10 bases. The length of the CDR3 is 12 residues. The CDR3 here is CSALPSTDTQYF. The CDR3 region has the DNA TGCAGTGCCCTACCATCAACAGATACGCAGTATTTT.

The gene calls are TRBV29-1 and TRBJ2-5, with D possibly being TRBD1 (5 bases). The germline CDR1 and CDR2 sequences are SQVTM and ANQGSEA. CDR3 length: 12 residues. V lost 1 base to trimming and J lost 4 bases, with 7 bases between them. Here the CDR3 reads CSVEGGGETQYF. The CDR3 region has the DNA TGCAGCGTTGAAGGGGGCGGAGAGACCCAGTACTTC.

This clonotype was observed a handful of times. This chain links TRBV7-3 with TRBJ2-1; D is perhaps TRBD2 (5 bases). Germline V gene sequence: CDR1 SGHTA, CDR2 FQGTGA. Trimming took off 2 bases at V and 7 bases at J, with 9 bases between the two ends. The CDR3 has 13 residues. CDR3 nucleotides: TGTGCCAGCAGCTTACTAGCCCAAAATGAGCAGTTCTTC. Translation gives CASSLLAQNEQFF.

V gene TRBV6-5 combines with J gene TRBJ2-7; TRBD2 might be the D (5 bases). Trimming took 2 bases from V and 4 from J, leaving 9 bases between them. In germline, CDR1 is MNHEY, CDR2 SVGAGI. The CDR3 loop spans 13 amino acids. DNA of the CDR3: TGTGCCAGCAGTTACAACCCGGGGTACGAGCAGTACTTC. Amino acids: CASSYNPGYEQYF.

By share, this clonotype counts as medium-sized (0.01 to 0.1%). The rearrangement links TRBV4-3 to TRBJ1-2; D is uncertain. This CDR3 contains 13 residues. Trimming stripped 4 bases from V and 4 bases from J, with 10 bases between. Germline lookup yields CDR1 LGHNA and CDR2 YSLEER. The CDR3 DNA follows: TGCGCCAGCAGCCGAGGACGGAGCTATGGCTACACCTTC. It codes for CASSRGRSYGYTF.

The chain employs TRBV5-4 and TRBJ2-5; D unresolved. CDR1 and CDR2 (germline): SGHNT, YYREEE (reference sequence). Trimming removed 1 base from V and 3 bases from J, with 1 base in between. The CDR3 is 11 residues long. This chain's CDR3 is CASSLKETQYF. CDR3 bases: TGTGCCAGCAGCTTGAAAGAGACCCAGTACTTC.

This chain uses TRBV20-1 with TRBJ2-7; TRBD2 matches at 7 bases. The CDR3 is 15 residues long. V gave up 0 bases and J gave up 0 bases; unmatched junction bases: 5. From germline, CDR1 is DFQATT and CDR2 SNEGSKA (reference sequence). This CDR3 reads CSARDWGRDSYEQYF. The CDR3 nucleotides read TGCAGTGCTAGAGATTGGGGGAGGGACTCCTACGAGCAGTACTTC.

The DNA for the CDR3 is TGTGCCAGTAGTCTGAGCTTCCGGGACGTAGGGGATAGCAATCAGCCCCAGCATTTT. It yields the protein CASSLSFRDVGDSNQPQHF. This chain joins TRBV19 and TRBJ1-5; the D gene is possibly TRBD1 (5 bases). The V gene lost 5 bases and the J gene lost 0 bases, with 23 bases spanning the gap. The CDR3 sequence is 19 residues long. CDR1 is LNHDA and CDR2 is SQIVND in the germline V gene (reference sequence).

This rearrangement joins TRBV5-4 to TRBJ2-1; no clear D. V dropped 2 bases and J dropped 8 bases, with 11 bases sitting between them. CDR3 length: 13 residues. CDR1 and CDR2 (germline): SGHNT, YYREEE (reference sequence). The CDR3 loop is CASSFVSGDEQFF. DNA of the CDR3: TGTGCCAGCAGCTTCGTGTCAGGTGATGAGCAGTTCTTC. Looking up the rest from reference TRBV5-4 and TRBJ2-1 gives the full variable domain: ETGVTQSPTHLIKTRGQQVTLRCSSQSGHNTVSWYQQALGQGPQFIFQYYREEENGRGNFPPRFSGLQFPNYSSELNVNALELDDSALYLCASSFVSGDEQFFGPGTRLTVL.

This chain joins TRBV20-1 and TRBJ2-7; weak D call: TRBD1 (5 bases). This CDR3 has 12 residues. With 1 base removed from V and 3 bases from J, the gap between germline ends came to 7 bases. Germline V CDR1 and CDR2: DFQATT, SNEGSKA (reference sequence). CDR3 protein: CSARARGYEQYF. The CDR3, as DNA: TGCAGTGCTAGAGCTAGGGGCTACGAGCAGTACTTC.

The chain has TRBV28 and TRBJ2-7, with 10 nucleotides matching TRBD1. The germline V gene encodes CDR1 MDHEN and CDR2 SYDVKM. The J segment lost 4 bases and the V segment lost 4 bases, leaving 13 bases of the junction unmatched. The CDR3 is 17 amino acids. CDR3 residues: CASSSPPLTGGTYEQYF. Written as DNA, the CDR3 is TGTGCCAGCAGTTCCCCACCGTTGACAGGGGGCACGTACGAGCAGTACTTC.

This clonotype has a handful of counts. V usage is TRBV28 and J usage is TRBJ2-5; maybe TRBD1 (5 bases). V was trimmed by 7 bases and J by 0 bases, leaving 15 bases between them. The CDR3 has 15 amino acids. Germline V lookup: CDR1 MDHEN, CDR2 SYDVKM. CDR3 DNA sequence: TGTGCCAGCAATCAGGGAAGTTTGTACCAAGAGACCCAGTACTTC. Protein sequence: CASNQGSLYQETQYF. Full variable domain (missing parts from reference TRBV28 and TRBJ2-5): DVKVTQSSRYLVKRTGEKVFLECVQDMDHENMFWYRQDPGLGLRLIYFSYDVKMKEKGDIPEGYSVSREKKERFSLILESASTNQTSMYLCASNQGSLYQETQYFGPGTRLLVL.